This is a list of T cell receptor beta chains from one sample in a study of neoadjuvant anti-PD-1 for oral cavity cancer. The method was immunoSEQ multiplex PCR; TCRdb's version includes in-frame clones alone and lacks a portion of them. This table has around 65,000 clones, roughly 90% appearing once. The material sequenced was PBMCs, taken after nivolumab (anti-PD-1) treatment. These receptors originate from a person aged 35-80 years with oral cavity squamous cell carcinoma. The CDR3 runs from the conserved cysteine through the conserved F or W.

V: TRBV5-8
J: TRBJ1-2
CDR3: CASRRPGQGAGGYTF

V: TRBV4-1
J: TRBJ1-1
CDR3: CASSQGSGQHIVSRNTEAFF

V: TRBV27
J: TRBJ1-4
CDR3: CASSLRGASEKLFF

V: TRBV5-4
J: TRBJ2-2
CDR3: CASSLNWETGGTGELFF

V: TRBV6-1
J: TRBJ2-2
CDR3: CASSAGLVTGELFF

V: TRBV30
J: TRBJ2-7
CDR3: CARTRIYEQYF

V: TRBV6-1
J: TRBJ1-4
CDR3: CASSEWDRLNEKLFF

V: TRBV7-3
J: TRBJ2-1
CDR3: CASRASGSYNEQFF

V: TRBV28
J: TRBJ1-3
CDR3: CASSFQGARGNTIYF

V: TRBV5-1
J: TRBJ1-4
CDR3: CASSFGTSLINEKLFF

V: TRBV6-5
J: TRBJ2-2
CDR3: CASSYTVGENTGELFF

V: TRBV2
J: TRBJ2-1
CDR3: CASSEPGSYNEQFF

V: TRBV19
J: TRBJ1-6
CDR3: CASSPERGRLYNSPLHF

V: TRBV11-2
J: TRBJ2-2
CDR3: CASSPAAGTVNTGELFF

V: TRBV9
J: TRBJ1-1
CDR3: CASSTSHARVRAEAFF

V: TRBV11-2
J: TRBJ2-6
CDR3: CASGTPSGANVLTF

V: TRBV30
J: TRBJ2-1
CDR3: CAWSYAGGPGYNEQFF

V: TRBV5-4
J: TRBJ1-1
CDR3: CASSSGGRGSVNTEAFF

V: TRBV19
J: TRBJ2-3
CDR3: CASSIGRLARDTQYF

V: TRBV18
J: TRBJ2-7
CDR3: CASRDIPSYEQYF

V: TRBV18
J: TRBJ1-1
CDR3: CASSVGENTEAFF

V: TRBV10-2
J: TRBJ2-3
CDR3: CASTSSGGAYTQYF

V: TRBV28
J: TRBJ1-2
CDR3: CASSPPGTGGAGTF

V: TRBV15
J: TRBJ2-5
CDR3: CATSVRGIGETQYF

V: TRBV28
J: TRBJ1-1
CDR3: CASSLAGRDTEAFF

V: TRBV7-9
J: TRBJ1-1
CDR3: CASSLGSGREVTEAFF

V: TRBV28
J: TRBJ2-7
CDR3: CASSNSRVNSYEQYF

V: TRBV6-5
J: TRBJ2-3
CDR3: CASSPIAVGTDTQYF

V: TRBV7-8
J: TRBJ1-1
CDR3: CASSPRRFMNTEAFF

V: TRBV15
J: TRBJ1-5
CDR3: CATSRVGGLSNQPQHF

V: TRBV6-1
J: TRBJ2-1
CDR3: CASRLAGGKTEQFF

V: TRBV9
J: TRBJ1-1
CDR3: CASSVVETGMNTEAFF

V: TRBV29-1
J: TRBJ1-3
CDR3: CSVEQGRSSGNTIYF

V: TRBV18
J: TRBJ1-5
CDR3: CASSPFSGQGDQPQHF

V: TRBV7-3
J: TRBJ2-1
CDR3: CASSLTPPGGGKFF